This T cell receptor beta chain was captured in a study of PD-L1 blockade in urothelial cancer (dated by TCRdb to about 2017). A note on the overall study: Therapy was started in the mid-2010s for all patients, and atezolizumab 1,200 mg was administered intravenously every 3 weeks. Blood samples gave median yields of around 150,000 T cells and over 80,000 unique TCRs, along with a median clonality of around 0.075. Patients had an ECOG performance status of 0 or 1 and had received between 0 and 3 prior chemotherapy regimens. Blood samples were analyzed at two time points: 3 weeks after treatment start (second dose) and 6 weeks after treatment start. Pretreatment blood TCR-seq was available for 30 or so patients, at least one posttreatment blood collection was obtained for 25 or so patients, and tumor TCR-seq was available for 25 or so patients. Durable clinical benefit meant progression-free survival longer than 6 months, and TCR features were also tested against progression-free and overall survival. Nine patients reached durable clinical benefit, while 15 to 20 patients did not. TCR sequencing covered pretreatment tumor samples and matched, serially collected peripheral blood taken before and after atezolizumab treatment. About 85% of the roughly 29 patients were males with bladder-origin urothelial cancer, and about 65% of the roughly 30 reported a prior smoking history. Whole exome sequencing and RNA sequencing of pretreatment tumors were performed alongside TCR sequencing in the same patients. The study was an exploratory multi-omic analysis of somatic, immune and clinical correlates of response to PD-L1 blockade with atezolizumab in urothelial cancer.

Synthetic TCR analog templates were spiked into each PCR to estimate absolute template abundance from read counts. TCRbeta CDR3 regions were amplified from genomic DNA with bias-controlled V and J gene primers using the immunoSEQ assay. Sequencing of rearranged TCRbeta segments was performed at approximately 20X coverage. The study's own analysis went as follows. Clustering was used to correct sequencing errors, and CDR3s were annotated against IMGT so that V, D and J genes could be assigned. Downstream analyses used only productive TCRbeta rearrangements, leaving out any out-of-frame or stop-codon sequences. Clonality was computed as one minus Shannon entropy normalized by the log of the number of unique productive sequences. Clones differing between time points or between blood and tumor were identified using Fisher's exact test with Benjamini-Hochberg correction, with an adjusted p below 0.01 applied as the threshold. This immuneACCESS table, as held by TCRdb, lists in-frame sequences with V and J called but not all clones. Of the missing ones, under half trace to an unresolved V gene in checked studies; the others have no known cause. The V and J calls and clone size were taken over from that table, and D and trimming were inferred from the DNA. This sample gives about 72,000 clones in total; around 88% of them show up just once. Jointly, the top ten make up more than 13% of the sample.

The paper as a whole reports these results and caveats: A pretreatment peripheral blood TCR clonality below the median was linked to improved progression-free and overall survival. Because the sample size was small (n ≈ 30) and many of the analyses were exploratory, the results are meant to be hypothesis-generating. Among patients with durable benefit, tumor-associated TCR clones showed greater expansion in peripheral blood 3 weeks after treatment started (n ≈ 20, p = 0.022).

This clone was seen only once. No cognate antigen has been identified for it. Per-base qualities were not stored, and no clone one base away is much larger. Sample time point, as interpreted from the label and publication: pretreatment peripheral blood. A cohort of 30 or so patients with locally advanced or metastatic urothelial carcinoma, treated at Memorial Sloan Kettering on a trial protocol, was included. Peripheral blood mononuclear cells were collected pretreatment and during treatment, at between 1 and 8 total time points per patient. The Qiagen DNeasy Blood extraction kit was used to purify genomic DNA from total PBMCs and tumor samples. PBMCs were collected pretreatment and during treatment and were isolated and stored as previously described. The junction shows trimming of 4 bases on V and 7 bases on J, plus 17 bases between the germline ends. CDR1 and CDR2 were assigned from the germline V gene as SGHTA and FQGTGA. The CDR3, from cysteine to phenylalanine, totals 15 residues. The read is trimmed to its CDR3 DNA, 45 bases read in frame from base 1.

The chain is made from TRBV7-3 and TRBJ2-1; the best D guess is TRBD2, with 6 bases matching. The sequence came from a man in his 60s with urothelial cancer. The source material was PBMCs, sampled around atezolizumab (anti-PD-L1) treatment. CDR3 sequence: CASSYRGERTNEQFF. The DNA reads as follows: TGTGCCAGCAGCTATCGCGGGGAGCGGACTAATGAGCAGTTCTTC.